This T cell receptor beta chain comes out of a study of blood T cell repertoires in COVID-19. At the level of the study: Donors in the United States, Italy and Spain gave samples during acute or convalescent COVID-19. Sources were T cells, B-cell-depleted T cells, or PBMCs; the material itself was cDNA or gDNA.

Authors' methods: Researchers report that nucleated cell counts were estimated from reference gene primer amplification. Generated by immunoSEQ multiplex PCR, the TCRdb table keeps only in-frame clones and is missing some. V and J calls plus clone size are reproduced from that table; the DNA served to infer D and trimming. The sample records fewer than 250,000 clones, around 80% being singletons. Followed over time, Seattle patients had been enrolled while infection was active. Germline V gene sequence: CDR1 SGHTA, CDR2 FQGNSA. V gave up 4 bases and J gave up 7 bases, with 22 bases separating them. The CDR3 is 16 amino acids.

The sequenced sample was peripheral blood. This sequence was found in a woman of 80 years or more with COVID-19, enrolled during active disease. V gene TRBV7-2 combines with J gene TRBJ1-2; D remains unclear. This CDR3 reads CASSWVGGLGSGGYTF. Written as DNA, the CDR3 is TGTGCCAGCAGCTGGGTCGGAGGGTTAGGGAGTGGTGGCTACACCTTC.